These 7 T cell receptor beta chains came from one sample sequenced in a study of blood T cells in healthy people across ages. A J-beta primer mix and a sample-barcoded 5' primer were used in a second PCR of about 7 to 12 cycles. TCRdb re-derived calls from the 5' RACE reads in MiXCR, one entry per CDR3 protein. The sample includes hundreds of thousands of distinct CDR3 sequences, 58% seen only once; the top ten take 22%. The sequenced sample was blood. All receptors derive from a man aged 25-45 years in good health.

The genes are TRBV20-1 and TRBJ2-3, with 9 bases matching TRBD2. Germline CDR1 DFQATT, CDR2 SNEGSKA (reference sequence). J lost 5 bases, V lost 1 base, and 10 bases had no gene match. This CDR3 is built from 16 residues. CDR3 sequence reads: CSARGSIAGVEDTQYF. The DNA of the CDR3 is TGCAGTGCTAGAGGGTCGATAGCGGGGGTTGAAGATACGCAGTATTTT.

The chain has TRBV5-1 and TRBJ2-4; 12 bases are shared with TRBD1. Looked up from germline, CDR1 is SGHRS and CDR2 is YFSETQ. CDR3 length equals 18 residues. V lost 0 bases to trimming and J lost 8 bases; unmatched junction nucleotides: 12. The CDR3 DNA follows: TGCGCCAGCAGCTTGGGTTATGCTGGGACAGGGGGCCGAGACATTCAGTACTTC. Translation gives CASSLGYAGTGGRDIQYF.

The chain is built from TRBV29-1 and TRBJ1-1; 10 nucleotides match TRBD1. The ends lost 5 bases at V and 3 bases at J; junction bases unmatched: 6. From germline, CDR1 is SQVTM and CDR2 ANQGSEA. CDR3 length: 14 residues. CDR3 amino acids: CSVLRTGGDTEAFF. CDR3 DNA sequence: TGCAGCGTTCTACGGACAGGGGGGGACACTGAAGCTTTCTTT.

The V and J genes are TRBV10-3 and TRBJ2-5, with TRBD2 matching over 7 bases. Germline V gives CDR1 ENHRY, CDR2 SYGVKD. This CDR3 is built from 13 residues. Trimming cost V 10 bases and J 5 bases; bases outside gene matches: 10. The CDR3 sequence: CATRPGGPETQYF. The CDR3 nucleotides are TGTGCCACTCGCCCGGGGGGTCCGGAGACCCAGTACTTC.

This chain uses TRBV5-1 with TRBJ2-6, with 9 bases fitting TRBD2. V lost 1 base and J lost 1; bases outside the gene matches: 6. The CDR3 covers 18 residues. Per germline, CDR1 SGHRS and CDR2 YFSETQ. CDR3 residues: CASSLRLAGTSGANVLTF. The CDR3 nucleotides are TGCGCCAGCAGCTTGAGGCTAGCGGGAACTTCTGGGGCCAACGTCCTGACTTTC.

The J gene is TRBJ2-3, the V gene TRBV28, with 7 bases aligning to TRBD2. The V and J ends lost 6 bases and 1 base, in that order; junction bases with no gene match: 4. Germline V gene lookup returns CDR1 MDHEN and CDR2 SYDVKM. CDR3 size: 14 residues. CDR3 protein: CASSQRGGTDTQYF. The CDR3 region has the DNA TGTGCCAGCAGCCAGCGGGGTGGCACAGATACGCAGTATTTT.

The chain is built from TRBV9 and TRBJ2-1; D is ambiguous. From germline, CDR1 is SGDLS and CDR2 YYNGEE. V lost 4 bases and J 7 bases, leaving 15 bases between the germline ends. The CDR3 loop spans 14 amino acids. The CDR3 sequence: CASSSGPAINEQFF. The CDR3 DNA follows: TGTGCCAGCAGCTCAGGCCCGGCTATAAATGAGCAGTTCTTC.